This is a list of T cell receptor beta chains from one sample in a study of blood T cell repertoires in COVID-19. Measured with immunoSEQ multiplex PCR; TCRdb has only the in-frame clones, and not every one. The data contain some 400,000 clones, about 90% of them singletons. The sequencing input was PBMCs or T cells enriched from blood (not recorded which). The receptors were gathered from a man under 40 who had recovered from COVID-19. Each CDR3 is given with its conserved first and last residue. D genes are given only for firm matches. The listing skips clone size in some rows; elsewhere it reads once, few, many or a size class.

cdr3_nt cdr3_aa clone_size j_call d_call v_call
TGTGCCAGCAGCGCCGGGACAGCAACTAATGAAAAACTGTTTTTT CASSAGTATNEKLFF . TRBJ1-4 TRBD1 TRBV9
TGTGCCAGCAGCTTAGGAGGGGGTTCGGGCGAGCAGTACTTC CASSLGGGSGEQYF . TRBJ2-7 . TRBV7-8
TGTGCCAGCTCACCATACAGGTTCTCGGGGGCCAACGTCCTGACTTTC CASSPYRFSGANVLTF few TRBJ2-6 . TRBV18
TGTGCCAGCAACCCGCCGGGACTAGCGGGGGGTAATAATGAGCAGTTCTTC CASNPPGLAGGNNEQFF . TRBJ2-1 TRBD2 TRBV2
TGTGCCAGCAGTGAGAGACAGACGATCTACAACTCTAGACTAGCGGGGAGCCACGAGCAGTACTTC CASSERQTIYNSRLAGSHEQYF . TRBJ2-7 TRBD2 TRBV2
TGTGCCATCAGTGAGTCGATGGCAACGGACAGGTTCTCCTACGAGCAGTACTTC CAISESMATDRFSYEQYF . TRBJ2-7 TRBD1 TRBV10-3
TGTGCCAGCAGCTTGGGCCCAGGGGGAGCTAACTATGGCTACACCTTC CASSLGPGGANYGYTF . TRBJ1-2 TRBD1 TRBV5-4
TGTGCCAGCAGCAGGCATAATAATTCACCCCTCCACTTT CASSRHNNSPLHF few TRBJ1-6 . TRBV12-3/TRBV12-4
TGTGCCAGCAGCTTAGCAATGAGGGTGGGTGAGCAGTTCTTC CASSLAMRVGEQFF . TRBJ2-1 . TRBV7-2
TGTGCCTGGACCCGGGATTTTACAACAGAGCAGTACTTC CAWTRDFTTEQYF . TRBJ2-7 . TRBV30
TGCGCCAGCAGCCAAGGTTTGGGGCAAAATGAAAAACTGTTTTTT CASSQGLGQNEKLFF . TRBJ1-4 . TRBV4-3
TGTGCCAGCAGCTTGGCCGCCGGGGAGCTGTTTTTT CASSLAAGELFF . TRBJ2-2 . TRBV5-6
TGTGCCAGCAGCACGCCGACCGGACAGGATAGAAACACCATATATTTT CASSTPTGQDRNTIYF once TRBJ1-3 TRBD1 TRBV6-2/TRBV6-3
TGTGCCAGCCAGACAGGACGAAACACTGAAGCTTTCTTT CASQTGRNTEAFF . TRBJ1-1 . TRBV11-2
TGTGCCAGCAGACGACAGGGCCATGGCTACACCTTC CASRRQGHGYTF . TRBJ1-2 TRBD1 TRBV2
TGCGCCAGCAGCCAAGATACCGCGGGGTATGGCTACACCTTC CASSQDTAGYGYTF . TRBJ1-2 . TRBV4-3
TGCAGTGCCTATGGTAGCTATGGCTACACCTTC CSAYGSYGYTF . TRBJ1-2 . TRBV20-1
TGTGCCTGGAGTGTTACCACAGGGGCCCACGGGGATGAGCAGTTCTTC CAWSVTTGAHGDEQFF . TRBJ2-1 TRBD1 TRBV30
TGTGCCAGCAGTGGGGTCGGACAGGGAACAGATACGCAGTATTTT CASSGVGQGTDTQYF . TRBJ2-3 TRBD1 TRBV2
TGTGCCAGCAGTGAAGCGGAGGGGCGGGGCGGAGGAACAGATACGCAGTATTTT CASSEAEGRGGGTDTQYF . TRBJ2-3 . TRBV2
TGTGCCACCGGTGGGAGACAGGGGGCCGGAAACACCGGGGAGCTGTTTTTT CATGGRQGAGNTGELFF . TRBJ2-2 TRBD1 TRBV19
TGTGCCAGCAGTGATCTTTTACAGGGCAGTGGGCGAAACACCATATATTTT CASSDLLQGSGRNTIYF many TRBJ1-3 . TRBV6-1
TGTGCCAGCAGCTTAATACAGCGGGCCAAGGGGTTGGGCAATCAGCCCCAGCATTTT CASSLIQRAKGLGNQPQHF . TRBJ1-5 . TRBV7-8
TGTGCCAGCAAGGGGGGGGGCAATCAGCCCCAGCATTTT CASKGGGNQPQHF once TRBJ1-5 . TRBV6-5
TGTGCCAGCAGCTTGGGTGGGCGTCGAGATACGCAGTATTTT CASSLGGRRDTQYF . TRBJ2-3 . TRBV5-8
TGTGCCAGTAGTATGGTGGCGGAAAGATATGGAAACACCATATATTTT CASSMVAERYGNTIYF . TRBJ1-3 . TRBV19
TGTGCCAGCAGCTTTCAGGGGTTAATGAACACTGAAGCTTTCTTT CASSFQGLMNTEAFF . TRBJ1-1 . TRBV13
TGTGCCAGCTCACAAACGACAGGGGGCTCCTACGAGCAGTACTTC CASSQTTGGSYEQYF . TRBJ2-7 TRBD1 TRBV18
TGCGCCAGCAGCTTCGACAGGGGCAATGAGCAGTTCTTC CASSFDRGNEQFF . TRBJ2-1 TRBD1 TRBV5-1
TGTGCCAGCAGTTACTCGACAGGGACGGCTGAAGCTTTCTTT CASSYSTGTAEAFF . TRBJ1-1 TRBD1 TRBV6-2/TRBV6-3
TGCGCCAGCAGCCAAGAGGCACAGGGCTATGGCTACACCTTC CASSQEAQGYGYTF . TRBJ1-2 . TRBV4-1
TGTGCCACCACCACACTGGGGGGTGAAGCTTTCTTT CATTTLGGEAFF . TRBJ1-1 . TRBV15
TGTGCTAGTGACGGGACCGGGGGTTTCACTGAAGCTTTCTTT CASDGTGGFTEAFF . TRBJ1-1 . TRBV12-5
TGTGCCACCCGACAGGGGAGGCCAGATACGCAGTATTTT CATRQGRPDTQYF . TRBJ2-3 TRBD1 TRBV6-5
TGTGCCAGCTCACGGACTACCCTGGGGAATGAGCAGTTCTTC CASSRTTLGNEQFF . TRBJ2-1 . TRBV18
TGTGCCAGCAGCGTATCGACTGCTAGCAATCAGCCCCAGCATTTT CASSVSTASNQPQHF . TRBJ1-5 . TRBV9
TGTGCCAGCACCCCTGGGGGGGAGAACTACGAGCAGTACTTC CASTPGGENYEQYF . TRBJ2-7 TRBD2 TRBV5-4
TGTGCCAGCCGGGGGGGTTTTTCAGGAAACACCATATATTTT CASRGGFSGNTIYF few TRBJ1-3 . TRBV28
TGTGCCAGCAGCCCAGGTAGTAATGAAAAACTGTTTTTT CASSPGSNEKLFF . TRBJ1-4 . TRBV7-2
TGCAGTGCTAGTCCGGAGCGGGGGGTTACAATGAGGCAGTTCTTC CSASPERGVTMRQFF . TRBJ2-1 TRBD2 TRBV20-1
TGTGCCAGCAGCTTAGTTCGTAATGAGCAGTTCTTC CASSLVRNEQFF . TRBJ2-1 . TRBV11-3
TGTGCCAGCAGTTACGGCGGTCCTGAAGCTTTCTTT CASSYGGPEAFF . TRBJ1-1 . TRBV6-5
TGTGCCAGCAGCCCTGGACTAGCGGGGGGGCGAGAGACCCAGTACTTC CASSPGLAGGRETQYF . TRBJ2-5 TRBD2 TRBV11-3
TGTGCCAGCAGCTTGACAGGGGAGGCAGTAGGAGAAAAACTGTTTTTT CASSLTGEAVGEKLFF . TRBJ1-4 TRBD1 TRBV7-3
TGTGCCAGCAGTATACAGGGGTCGGTTGAGGGGGGCTACACCTTC CASSIQGSVEGGYTF . TRBJ1-2 TRBD1 TRBV28
TGTGCCAGCTCACCAGTGGAGGGGGCGAACACTGAAGCTTTCTTT CASSPVEGANTEAFF . TRBJ1-1 TRBD1 TRBV18
TGTGCCAGCTCACCGCCATCTTCGGGGTACTATGGCTACACCTTC CASSPPSSGYYGYTF . TRBJ1-2 . TRBV18
TGTGCCAGCAGCTTGGGTCAGTACGTAGGGGTTGGAAACACCATATATTTT CASSLGQYVGVGNTIYF . TRBJ1-3 . TRBV5-6
TGTGCCAGCAGCTCCGGGACATTAGGTGGCTATGGCTACACCTTC CASSSGTLGGYGYTF . TRBJ1-2 . TRBV5-5
TGTGCCAGTGCGAGACAGGCTTCTGGAAACACCATATATTTT CASARQASGNTIYF . TRBJ1-3 . TRBV19
TGTGCTAGTGGTTTGATCCTCGGACAGGGAAACACTGAAGCTTTCTTT CASGLILGQGNTEAFF . TRBJ1-1 TRBD1 TRBV12-5
TGTGCCAGCAGTGAACCTAAGACAGGGTCCTACGAGCAGTACTTC CASSEPKTGSYEQYF . TRBJ2-7 TRBD1 TRBV25-1
TGTGCCAGCAGTTCCAGACATGCCGGCTCCTACGAGCAGTACTTC CASSSRHAGSYEQYF . TRBJ2-7 . TRBV6-5
TGTGCCATCAGCTCCAGCGAGAGGGAGGCTCAGCCCCAGCATTTT CAISSSEREAQPQHF . TRBJ1-5 . TRBV10-3
TGTGCCAGCAGCTTAGGGCCGGGAATGAACACTGAAGCTTTCTTT CASSLGPGMNTEAFF few TRBJ1-1 . TRBV7-9